This T cell receptor beta chain was profiled in a study of blood T cell repertoires in COVID-19 (dated by TCRdb to 2018 to 2021). Regarding the research as a whole: Samples from collaborators originated in the United States, Italy and Spain and spanned both the acute and convalescent phases of COVID-19. The repertoires were released in a freely available public database meant as a resource for research on the immune response to SARS-CoV-2. The samples were drawn from two sources: the first 160 participants of the ongoing ImmuneRACE study, and over 950 subjects contributed by 6 global collaborators. Nearly every sample came with metadata listing a de-identified subject ID, COVID-19 status, age in years and sex. Where available, HLA class I and class II types were obtained from metadata supplied by the sample provider rather than from assay-based typing. The dataset comprised deeply sampled blood TCRbeta repertoires from subjects exposed to, actively infected with, or recovered from COVID-19. The material from the prospective study consisted of cDNA or gDNA derived from T cells, B-cell-depleted T cells, or PBMCs. Broad study findings and their caveats: The amount of clinical and demographic metadata varied by source and participant and was provided uncurated.

The junction carries 15 bases between V and J, which are trimmed by 3 bases and 7 bases respectively. The CDR3 spans 14 residues, from the cysteine through the phenylalanine. Only the CDR3 part of the read is kept: 42 bases, read in frame from the first base. CDR1 and CDR2, looked up from the germline V gene (reference sequence), are GTSNPN and SVGIG. The immunoSEQ Assay, a bias-controlled multiplex PCR, was used to amplify TCRbeta CDR3 regions from genomic DNA. For the original study's pipeline: The number of nucleated cells in each sample was estimated from the amplification of reference gene primers within the assay. Sequence reads were collapsed and filtered to measure the absolute abundance of every unique TCRbeta CDR3 rearrangement. Productive Simpson clonality was computed per sample as the square root of Simpson's diversity index over productive rearrangements. TCRdb mirrors the immuneACCESS table, restricted to in-frame sequences. Some clones are absent from its copies; in checked studies, under half trace to an unresolved V gene, and the reason for the others is unknown. D and trimming come from the DNA, and the V and J calls and clone size come from that table. In this sample the table shows about 88,000 clones, around four fifths of which occur a single time. Of the sample, over 9.5% falls within the top ten clones.

The collaborating institutions used their own protocols to collect whole blood in K2EDTA tubes. For TCRbeta analysis, collaborators shipped samples as frozen whole blood, isolated PBMCs, or DNA extracted from either of those sample types. Worth noting for this clone: The antigen this receptor binds is unknown. No per-base quality is available; no much larger clone lies one base away.

The material sequenced was peripheral blood. The clonotype was recovered from a human donor in a cohort sampled during active COVID-19. In this chain, TRBV30 is recombined with TRBJ2-2; TRBD2 is a weak D gene call, 6 bases matching. The DNA sequence reads TGTGCCTGGAGCGCGGGGTGGGGAGTCGGGGAGCTGTTTTTT. Its protein reads: CAWSAGWGVGELFF.